This entry describes one TCR beta chain. Its antigen is undetermined. This record belongs to a study of cytomegalovirus exposure and HLA in healthy donors. The CDR3 is 13 amino acids. Germline CDR1 is GTSNPN and CDR2 is SVGIG (reference sequence). V dropped 6 bases and J dropped 0 bases, with 12 bases sitting between them. Notes on the study in general: In a later analysis, an Asian-associated ancestry cluster reportedly showed fewer N-insertions than the roughly 650-donor mean. Researchers left out some V segments, among them TRBV6-2 and TRBV6-3, as indistinguishable.

Use of 60 Vbeta and 13 Jbeta primers characterized the PCR. Libraries were prepared by immunoSEQ multiplex PCR; TCRdb keeps only in-frame clonotypes and omits some of them. Of 150,000 to 200,000 clones in the sample, about 75% are singletons; the top ten hold almost 3%. This sequence joins TRBV30 and TRBJ2-7; maybe TRBD2 (6 bases). This clonotype originated in a woman aged 45 to 65 in good health and CMV-seropositive. Sequenced sample: PBMCs. The CDR3 reads CACGGGTSYEQYF. In DNA, the CDR3 is TGTGCCTGCGGTGGGGGGACCTCCTACGAGCAGTACTTC.